Listed below are T cell receptor beta chains from one sample, sequenced in a study of early T cells in non-severe SARS-CoV-2 infection. TCRdb independently ran MiXCR on the 5' RACE reads; one entry per CDR3 protein. The sample lists about 60,000 distinct CDR3 sequences, 12% occurring once. The sample comprised whole blood. All receptors derive from an adult who was a healthcare worker with PCR-confirmed SARS-CoV-2 infection or an uninfected control (not recorded which). CDR3s include the opening cysteine and the closing phenylalanine or tryptophan. Fields, in order: CDR3 DNA, CDR3 protein, V gene, J gene, clone size, D gene. A D gene is named only where the DNA matches it firmly. Clone size is given for some rows only: seen once, a few or many times, or a class if the clone is expanded.

CDR3nt: TGTGCCAGCAGTTTAATCAGGGGGCCATCACCCCTCCACTTT; CDR3aa: CASSLIRGPSPLHF; v_gene: TRBV28; j_gene: TRBJ1-6; abundance: -; d_gene: TRBD1
CDR3nt: TGTGCCAGCAGTCGGGACATATCATACAATGAGCAGTTCTTC; CDR3aa: CASSRDISYNEQFF; v_gene: TRBV2; j_gene: TRBJ2-1; abundance: many; d_gene: -
CDR3nt: TGCAGTGCTGGGACGGACTCTGAACATTTT; CDR3aa: CSAGTDSEHF; v_gene: TRBV20-1; j_gene: TRBJ1-5; abundance: -; d_gene: -
CDR3nt: TGCAGTGCTAGAGATCGGGACGACGAGCAGTACTTC; CDR3aa: CSARDRDDEQYF; v_gene: TRBV20-1; j_gene: TRBJ2-7; abundance: many; d_gene: -
CDR3nt: TGTGCCAGCAGGGGCGTCGGCGGGAAGTCCTACGAGCAGTACTTC; CDR3aa: CASRGVGGKSYEQYF; v_gene: TRBV28; j_gene: TRBJ2-7; abundance: many; d_gene: -
CDR3nt: TGTGCCAGCTCACCACGGTCGGTTCGGCCCGATGAGCAGTTCTTC; CDR3aa: CASSPRSVRPDEQFF; v_gene: TRBV18; j_gene: TRBJ2-1; abundance: -; d_gene: -
CDR3nt: TGTGCCAGCAGCTTCTCGGGGGCGGGTGAAAAACTGTTTTTT; CDR3aa: CASSFSGAGEKLFF; v_gene: TRBV11-2; j_gene: TRBJ1-4; abundance: many; d_gene: -
CDR3nt: TGTGCCAGCAGCGTGGGGGCGGGTGGATACCTCAGACTGTTTTTT; CDR3aa: CASSVGAGGYLRLFF; v_gene: TRBV5-6; j_gene: TRBJ2-2; abundance: many; d_gene: -
CDR3nt: TGTGCCAGCAGCGAACCCATTGGGGAAGAGACCCAGTACTTC; CDR3aa: CASSEPIGEETQYF; v_gene: TRBV28; j_gene: TRBJ2-5; abundance: few; d_gene: -
CDR3nt: TGTGCCAGCAGACTTCAGAGCTACAATGAGCAGTTCTTC; CDR3aa: CASRLQSYNEQFF; v_gene: TRBV28; j_gene: TRBJ2-1; abundance: -; d_gene: -
CDR3nt: TGTGCCAGCACCCGACAGGGCAGAAAGGGGTATGGCTACACCTTC; CDR3aa: CASTRQGRKGYGYTF; v_gene: TRBV28; j_gene: TRBJ1-2; abundance: -; d_gene: TRBD1
CDR3nt: TGCGCCAGCAGTTTGACAGGGTTGGGTGAGACCCAGTACTTC; CDR3aa: CASSLTGLGETQYF; v_gene: TRBV5-1; j_gene: TRBJ2-5; abundance: -; d_gene: TRBD1
CDR3nt: TGTGCCAGCAGCTCCAGCGGGAGAAGAACCCACGAGCAGTACTTC; CDR3aa: CASSSSGRRTHEQYF; v_gene: TRBV7-6; j_gene: TRBJ2-7; abundance: many; d_gene: TRBD2
CDR3nt: TGCGCCAGCAGCTTGGCCGGGAATTCACCCCTCCACTTT; CDR3aa: CASSLAGNSPLHF; v_gene: TRBV5-1; j_gene: TRBJ1-6; abundance: -; d_gene: -
CDR3nt: TGTGCCAGCAGCGTATTGAGCGGAGGCACAGATACGCAGTATTTT; CDR3aa: CASSVLSGGTDTQYF; v_gene: TRBV9; j_gene: TRBJ2-3; abundance: many; d_gene: -
CDR3nt: TGTGCCAGCAGTGAAGACAGGATGAACACTGAAGCTTTCTTT; CDR3aa: CASSEDRMNTEAFF; v_gene: TRBV12-3/TRBV12-4; j_gene: TRBJ1-1; abundance: many; d_gene: -
CDR3nt: TGTGCCAGCAGCCAAGATAGGGAAAAACTGTTTTTT; CDR3aa: CASSQDREKLFF; v_gene: TRBV3-1; j_gene: TRBJ1-4; abundance: -; d_gene: -
CDR3nt: TGTGCCAGCAGCTCACAGGGAAATGAGCAGTTCTTC; CDR3aa: CASSSQGNEQFF; v_gene: TRBV5-6; j_gene: TRBJ2-1; abundance: many; d_gene: -
CDR3nt: TGTGCCAGCAGCGGAGCGGGAGGACCCGCAGATACGCAGTATTTT; CDR3aa: CASSGAGGPADTQYF; v_gene: TRBV5-4; j_gene: TRBJ2-3; abundance: -; d_gene: TRBD2
CDR3nt: TGTGCCAGCAGCCCGACGGTCACTGAAGCTTTCTTT; CDR3aa: CASSPTVTEAFF; v_gene: TRBV6-6; j_gene: TRBJ1-1; abundance: -; d_gene: -
CDR3nt: TGTGCCAGCTCCCGGGACACGAACACTGAAGCTTTCTTT; CDR3aa: CASSRDTNTEAFF; v_gene: TRBV7-3; j_gene: TRBJ1-1; abundance: many; d_gene: -
CDR3nt: TGTGCCAGCAGCCTAGCCTTCCCCGATGAGCAGTTCTTC; CDR3aa: CASSLAFPDEQFF; v_gene: TRBV7-8; j_gene: TRBJ2-1; abundance: many; d_gene: -
CDR3nt: TGTGCCAGTCAAGATAGCAATCAGCCCCAGCATTTT; CDR3aa: CASQDSNQPQHF; v_gene: TRBV28; j_gene: TRBJ1-5; abundance: few; d_gene: -
CDR3nt: TGTGCCACCAGTGATCCGCGACAGGGGGCCACAGATACGCAGTATTTT; CDR3aa: CATSDPRQGATDTQYF; v_gene: TRBV24-1; j_gene: TRBJ2-3; abundance: -; d_gene: TRBD1
CDR3nt: TGTGCCAGCACCGGGACAGGCCCCTACGAGCAGTACTTC; CDR3aa: CASTGTGPYEQYF; v_gene: TRBV6-1; j_gene: TRBJ2-7; abundance: many; d_gene: TRBD1
CDR3nt: TGTGCCAGCAGCCCCCGGATTGCCCGGGGACCTTATAATTCACCCCTCCACTTT; CDR3aa: CASSPRIARGPYNSPLHF; v_gene: TRBV11-2; j_gene: TRBJ1-6; abundance: few; d_gene: -
CDR3nt: TGTGCCAGCTATTCACCCCTCCACTTT; CDR3aa: CASYSPLHF; v_gene: TRBV2; j_gene: TRBJ1-6; abundance: -; d_gene: -